What follows describes a single T cell receptor (beta chain). The data stem from a study of blood T cell repertoires in COVID-19. Looking at the study overall: Sites across the United States, Italy and Spain contributed samples from acute and convalescent COVID-19.

Sequencing used immunoSEQ multiplex PCR; TCRdb keeps in-frame clones, though not all of them. The table shows over 110,000 clones, with less than 80% occurring only once. The CDR3 has 11 residues. V was trimmed by 3 bases and J by 8 bases, leaving 7 bases between them. The chain combines TRBV12-3 or TRBV12-4 with TRBJ1-1; D is unclear. Input material: peripheral blood. The TCR originated in a man aged 60-69 years with acute or convalescent COVID-19. CDR3 DNA: TGTGCCAGCAGTTTGGGGAGGGAAGCTTTCTTT. Encoded protein: CASSLGREAFF.